Below are 5 T cell receptor beta chains sequenced from a single sample in a study of blood T cell repertoires in COVID-19. Libraries were prepared by immunoSEQ multiplex PCR; TCRdb keeps only in-frame clonotypes and omits some of them. The table records roughly 220,000 clones, about 87% of them present only once. The sample taken for sequencing was peripheral blood. These receptors originate from a man aged 60-69 years with acute or convalescent COVID-19.

The chain couples TRBV7-2 to TRBJ2-2; 7 nucleotides align to TRBD2. The V and J ends lost 2 bases and 5 bases, in that order; junction bases with no gene match: 5. Germline CDR1 reads SGHTA; CDR2 reads FQGNSA. The length of the CDR3 is 15 residues. The CDR3: CASSLTGGSTGELFF. CDR3 nucleotide sequence: TGTGCCAGCAGCTTAACGGGGGGAAGTACCGGGGAGCTGTTTTTT.

The genes are TRBV19 and TRBJ1-5, with D perhaps TRBD1 (6 bases). The germline V gene encodes CDR1 LNHDA and CDR2 SQIVND (reference sequence). Trimming pared 7 bases from V and 0 bases from J, leaving 13 bases between. The CDR3 length is 15 residues. Written as DNA, the CDR3 is TGTGCCAGTACCGTGACAGGTTATAGCAATCAGCCCCAGCATTTT. Protein sequence: CASTVTGYSNQPQHF.

The chain uses TRBV7-9 and TRBJ1-4; 9 bases map to TRBD1. The germline V gene encodes CDR1 SEHNR and CDR2 FQNEAQ (reference sequence). The CDR3 has 15 amino acids. V trimming: 1 base; J trimming: 7 bases; junction bases outside the gene matches: 4. In DNA, the CDR3 is TGTGCCAGCAGCTTAGGGGACAGGGCCCTTGAAAAACTGTTTTTT. Its translation is CASSLGDRALEKLFF.

The V and J genes are TRBV21-1 and TRBJ2-4; the D call of TRBD2 is as the table states it, not checked on the DNA. TRBV21-1 has pseudogene status. The CDR3 sequence is 15 residues long. The CDR3 region has the DNA TGTGCCAGCAGCTGCGGGGGCGCAGCCAAAAACATTCAGTACTTC. Amino acids: CASSCGGAAKNIQYF.

The V and J genes are TRBV21-1 and TRBJ1-2. TRBV21-1 is designated a pseudogene. The CDR3 runs to 14 residues. In DNA form, the CDR3 reads TGTGCCAGCAGCCACCCGGGGGGCAGATATGGCTACACCTTC. Protein: CASSHPGGRYGYTF.